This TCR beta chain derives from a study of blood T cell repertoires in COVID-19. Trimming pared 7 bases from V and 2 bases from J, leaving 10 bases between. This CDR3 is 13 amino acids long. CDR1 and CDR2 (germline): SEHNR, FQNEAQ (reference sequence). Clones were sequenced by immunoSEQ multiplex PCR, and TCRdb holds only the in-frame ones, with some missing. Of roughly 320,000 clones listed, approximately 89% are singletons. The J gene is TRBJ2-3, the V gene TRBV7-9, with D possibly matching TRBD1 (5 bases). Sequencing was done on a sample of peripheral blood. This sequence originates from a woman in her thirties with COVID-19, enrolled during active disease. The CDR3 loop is CASTPTVTDTQYF. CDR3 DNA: TGTGCCAGCACCCCGACAGTCACAGATACGCAGTATTTT.